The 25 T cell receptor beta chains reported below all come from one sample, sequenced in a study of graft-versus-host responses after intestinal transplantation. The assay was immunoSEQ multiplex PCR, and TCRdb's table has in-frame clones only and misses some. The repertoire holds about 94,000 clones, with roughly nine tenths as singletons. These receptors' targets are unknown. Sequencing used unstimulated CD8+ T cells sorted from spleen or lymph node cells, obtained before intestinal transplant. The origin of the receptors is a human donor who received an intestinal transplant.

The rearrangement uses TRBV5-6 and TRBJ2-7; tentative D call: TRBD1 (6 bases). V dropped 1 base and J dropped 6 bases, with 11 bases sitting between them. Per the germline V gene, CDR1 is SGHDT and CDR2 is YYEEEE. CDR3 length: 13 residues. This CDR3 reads CASSLNREREQYF. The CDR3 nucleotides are TGTGCCAGCAGCTTGAACAGGGAGCGCGAGCAGTACTTC.

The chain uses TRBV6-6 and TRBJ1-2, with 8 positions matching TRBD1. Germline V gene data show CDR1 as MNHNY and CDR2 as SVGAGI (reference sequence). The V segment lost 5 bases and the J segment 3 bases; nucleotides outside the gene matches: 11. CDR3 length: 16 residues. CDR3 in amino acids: CASSTTGGWRDYGYTF. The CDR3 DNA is TGTGCCAGCAGTACCACAGGGGGATGGCGGGACTATGGCTACACCTTC.

DNA of the CDR3: TGTGCCAGCAGAATGCAAGTGCAGTGCCCTAATGAAAAACTGTTTTTT. Translation: CASRMQVQCPNEKLFF. The chain recombines TRBV21-1 with TRBJ1-4; the D segment call TRBD1 is taken from the table without a DNA check. TRBV21-1 is a pseudogene segment. CDR3 length equals 16 residues.

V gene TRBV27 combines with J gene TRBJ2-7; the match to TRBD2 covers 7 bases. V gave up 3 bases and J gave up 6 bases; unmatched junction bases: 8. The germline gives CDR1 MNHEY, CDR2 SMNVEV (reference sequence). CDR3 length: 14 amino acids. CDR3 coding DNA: TGTGCCAGCAGTTTTGGGGGGGGAGAAGGCGAGCAGTACTTC. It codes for CASSFGGGEGEQYF.

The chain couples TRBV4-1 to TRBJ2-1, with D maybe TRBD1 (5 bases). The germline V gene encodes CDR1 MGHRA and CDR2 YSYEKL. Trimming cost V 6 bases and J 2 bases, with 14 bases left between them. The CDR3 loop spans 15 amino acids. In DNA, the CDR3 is TGCGCCAGCAGAATAAATCCAGGGACCTACAATGAGCAGTTCTTC. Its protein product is CASRINPGTYNEQFF.

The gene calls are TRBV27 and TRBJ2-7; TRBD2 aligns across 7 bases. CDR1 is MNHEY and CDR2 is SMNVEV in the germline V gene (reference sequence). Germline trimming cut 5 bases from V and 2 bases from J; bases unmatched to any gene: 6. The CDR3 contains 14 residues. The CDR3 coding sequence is TGTGCCAGCAGTCTGGGGAGCGGGACCTACGAGCAGTACTTC. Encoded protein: CASSLGSGTYEQYF.

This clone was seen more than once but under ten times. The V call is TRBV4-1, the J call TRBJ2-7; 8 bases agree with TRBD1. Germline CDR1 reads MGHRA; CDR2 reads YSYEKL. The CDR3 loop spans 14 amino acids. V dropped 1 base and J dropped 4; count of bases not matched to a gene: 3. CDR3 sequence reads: CASSQGQGMYEQYF. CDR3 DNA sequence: TGCGCCAGCAGCCAAGGACAGGGGATGTACGAGCAGTACTTC.

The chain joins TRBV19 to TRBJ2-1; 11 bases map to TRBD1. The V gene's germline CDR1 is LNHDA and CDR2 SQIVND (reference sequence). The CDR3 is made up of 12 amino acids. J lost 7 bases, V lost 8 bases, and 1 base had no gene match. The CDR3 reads CASGDRGNEQFF. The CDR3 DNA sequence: TGTGCCAGTGGGGACAGGGGGAATGAGCAGTTCTTC.

CDR3 in amino acids: CATSRGGGRTSYNEQFF. In nucleotides, the CDR3 is TGTGCCACCAGCAGAGGGGGTGGGAGGACCTCCTACAATGAGCAGTTCTTC. The chain couples TRBV15 to TRBJ2-1; possibly TRBD2 for D (6 bases). CDR3 length: 17 residues. Germline V CDR1 and CDR2: LNHNV, YYDKDF (reference sequence). The germline V and J ends were trimmed by 1 base and 0 bases, with 13 bases remaining between them.

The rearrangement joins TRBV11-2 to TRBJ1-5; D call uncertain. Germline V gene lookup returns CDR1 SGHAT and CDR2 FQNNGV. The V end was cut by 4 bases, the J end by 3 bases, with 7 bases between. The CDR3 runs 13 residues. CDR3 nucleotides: TGTGCCAGCAGCTCGACATTCAATCAGCCCCAGCATTTT. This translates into CASSSTFNQPQHF.

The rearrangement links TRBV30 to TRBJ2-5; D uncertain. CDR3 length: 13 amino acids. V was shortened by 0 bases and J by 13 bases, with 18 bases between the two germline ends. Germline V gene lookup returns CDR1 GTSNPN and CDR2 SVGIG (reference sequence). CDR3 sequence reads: CAWSVRGAKARYF. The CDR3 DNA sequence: TGTGCCTGGAGTGTACGCGGAGCCAAAGCCCGGTACTTC.

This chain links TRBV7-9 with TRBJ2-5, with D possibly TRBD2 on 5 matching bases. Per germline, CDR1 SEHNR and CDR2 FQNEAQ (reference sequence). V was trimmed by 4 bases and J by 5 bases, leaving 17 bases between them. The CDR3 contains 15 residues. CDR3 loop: CASSSEGRIGETQYF. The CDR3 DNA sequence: TGTGCCAGCAGCTCCGAGGGAAGGATCGGGGAGACCCAGTACTTC.

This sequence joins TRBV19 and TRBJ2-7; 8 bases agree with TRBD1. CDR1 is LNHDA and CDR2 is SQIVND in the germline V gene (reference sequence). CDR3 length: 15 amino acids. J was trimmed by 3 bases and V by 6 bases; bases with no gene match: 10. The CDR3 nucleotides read TGTGCCAGTAGCCCGACAGGGGCAGGGGTCTACGAGCAGTACTTC. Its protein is CASSPTGAGVYEQYF.

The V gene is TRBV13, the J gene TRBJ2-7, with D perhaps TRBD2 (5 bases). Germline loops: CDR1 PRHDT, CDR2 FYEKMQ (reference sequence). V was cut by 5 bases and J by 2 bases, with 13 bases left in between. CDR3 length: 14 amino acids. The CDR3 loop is CASSPGDGAYEQYF. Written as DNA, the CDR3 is TGTGCCAGCAGCCCAGGAGACGGGGCCTACGAGCAGTACTTC.

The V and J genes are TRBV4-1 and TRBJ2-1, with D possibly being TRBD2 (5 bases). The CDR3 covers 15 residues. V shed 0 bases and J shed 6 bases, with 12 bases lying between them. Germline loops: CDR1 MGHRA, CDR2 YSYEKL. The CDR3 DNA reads TGCGCCAGCAGCCAAGACTCCCATCGGGGCAATGAGCAGTTCTTC. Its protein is CASSQDSHRGNEQFF.

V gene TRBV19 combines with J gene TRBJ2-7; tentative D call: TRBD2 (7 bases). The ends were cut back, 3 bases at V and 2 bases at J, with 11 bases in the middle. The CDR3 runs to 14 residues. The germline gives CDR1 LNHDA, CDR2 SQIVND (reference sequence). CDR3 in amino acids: CASSIGGGAYEQYF. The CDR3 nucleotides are TGTGCCAGTAGTATTGGAGGGGGGGCCTACGAGCAGTACTTC.

CDR3 nucleotide sequence: TGCGCCAGCAGCTTAGGGACTAGCGGCTATGAGCAGTTCTTC. Its protein is CASSLGTSGYEQFF. The chain uses TRBV5-1 and TRBJ2-1; TRBD2 agrees at 11 bases. Germline values: CDR1 SGHRS, CDR2 YFSETQ. The CDR3 runs to 14 residues. J gave up 8 bases and V 2 bases, and 3 bases lay outside the gene matches.

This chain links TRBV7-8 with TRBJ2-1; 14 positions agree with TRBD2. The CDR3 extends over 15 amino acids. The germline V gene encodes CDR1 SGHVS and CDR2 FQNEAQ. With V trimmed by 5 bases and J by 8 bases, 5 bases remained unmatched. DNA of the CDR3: TGTGCCAGCAGCCCCGGGACTAGCGGGAGTGATGAGCAGTTCTTC. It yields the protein CASSPGTSGSDEQFF.

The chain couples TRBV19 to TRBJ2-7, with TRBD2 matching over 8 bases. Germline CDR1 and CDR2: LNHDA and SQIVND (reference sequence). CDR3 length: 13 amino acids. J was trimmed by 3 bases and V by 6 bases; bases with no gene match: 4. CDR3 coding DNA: TGTGCCAGTAGCTCGGCGGGGGGCTACGAGCAGTACTTC. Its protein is CASSSAGGYEQYF.

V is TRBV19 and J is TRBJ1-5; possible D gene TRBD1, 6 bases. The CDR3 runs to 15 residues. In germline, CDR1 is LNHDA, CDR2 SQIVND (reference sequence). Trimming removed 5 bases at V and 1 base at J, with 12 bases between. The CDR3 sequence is CASSETGTSNQPQHF. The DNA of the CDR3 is TGTGCCAGTAGTGAGACAGGTACCAGCAATCAGCCCCAGCATTTT.

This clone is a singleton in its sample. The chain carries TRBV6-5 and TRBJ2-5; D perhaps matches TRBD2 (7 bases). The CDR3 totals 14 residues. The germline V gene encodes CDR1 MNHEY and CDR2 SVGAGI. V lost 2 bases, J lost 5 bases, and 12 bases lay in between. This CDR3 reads CASSYVGGLETQYF. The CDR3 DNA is TGTGCCAGCAGTTACGTGGGGGGGCTTGAGACCCAGTACTTC.

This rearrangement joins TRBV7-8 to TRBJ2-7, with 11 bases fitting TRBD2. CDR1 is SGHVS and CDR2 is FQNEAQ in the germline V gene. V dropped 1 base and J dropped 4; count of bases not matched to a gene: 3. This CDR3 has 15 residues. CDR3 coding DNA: TGTGCCAGCAGCTTAGGGGGACTAGCGGCTTACGAGCAGTACTTC. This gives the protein CASSLGGLAAYEQYF.

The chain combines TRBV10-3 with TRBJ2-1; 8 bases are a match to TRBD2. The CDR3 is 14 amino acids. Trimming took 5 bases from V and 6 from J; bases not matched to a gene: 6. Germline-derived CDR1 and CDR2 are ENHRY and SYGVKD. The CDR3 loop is CAISLSGGSNEQFF. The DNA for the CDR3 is TGTGCCATCAGTCTTTCGGGGGGGAGCAATGAGCAGTTCTTC.

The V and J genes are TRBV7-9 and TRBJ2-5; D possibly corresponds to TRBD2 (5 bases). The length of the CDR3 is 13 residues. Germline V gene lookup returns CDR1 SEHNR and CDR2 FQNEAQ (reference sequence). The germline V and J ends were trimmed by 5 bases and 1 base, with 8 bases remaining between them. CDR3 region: CASSGSTQETQYF. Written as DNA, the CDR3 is TGTGCCAGCAGCGGGAGTACCCAAGAGACCCAGTACTTC.

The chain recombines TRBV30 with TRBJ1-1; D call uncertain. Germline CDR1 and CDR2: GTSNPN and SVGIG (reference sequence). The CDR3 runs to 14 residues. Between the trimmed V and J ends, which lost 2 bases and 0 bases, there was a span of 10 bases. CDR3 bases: TGTGCCTGGAGTCCGGGGAGGATGAACACTGAAGCTTTCTTT. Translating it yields CAWSPGRMNTEAFF.